This TCR beta chain was identified in a study of esophageal squamous cell carcinoma under preoperative chemotherapy. Study-wide background: Both tumor-infiltrating lymphocytes and peripheral blood T cells were profiled.

Each CDR3 protein is one row after TCRdb ran MiXCR on the PCR reads. Here the sample spans 10,000 to 15,000 distinct CDR3 sequences, around 50% being singletons. About this clonotype: What it binds is not known.

Time point: before preoperative PTX-NDP chemotherapy. Study results and caveats: After treatment, tumor-infiltrating lymphocytes seemed to come partly from incoming peripheral T cells, not only local changes. After chemotherapy, TCR diversity rose significantly in peripheral T cells but not in tumor-infiltrating lymphocytes. Clonal contraction, more than amplification, hit abundant clones after paclitaxel-nedaplatin.

Germline CDR1 MNHNS, CDR2 SASEGT. There are 14 residues in the CDR3. Trimming took off 6 bases at V and 11 bases at J, with 19 bases between the two ends. Specimen collection occurred from a patient given preoperative chemotherapy. V gene TRBV6-1 combines with J gene TRBJ2-2, with D possibly TRBD1 on 6 matching bases. The receptor's source is a human donor with esophageal squamous cell carcinoma. The donor label of this sample is uncertain. In DNA, the CDR3 is TGTGCCAGCAGCGAGGGTGGGGGCACCGATGAGCTGTTTTTT. It is translated as CASSEGGGTDELFF.